This T cell receptor beta chain is drawn from a study of neoadjuvant anti-PD-1 for oral cavity cancer. Sequencing used immunoSEQ multiplex PCR; TCRdb keeps in-frame clones, though not all of them. Seen here are 55,000 to 80,000 clones, about four fifths observed once, and the top ten hold around 3.2%. Unmatched junction bases numbered 9, after V lost 5 bases and J lost 12 bases. This CDR3 has 14 amino acids. Germline-derived CDR1 and CDR2 are SGHTA and FQGNSA. The chain is built from TRBV7-2 and TRBJ2-1; 11 bases are shared with TRBD1. This TCR was recovered from a person between 35 and 79 years old with oral cavity squamous cell carcinoma. The specimen comprised PBMCs, sampled before nivolumab (anti-PD-1) treatment. The CDR3 DNA reads as TGTGCCAGCAGCGTAGGACAGGGGGCTCTCGGGCAGTTCTTC. Residues: CASSVGQGALGQFF.